This record looks at one T cell receptor beta chain sequence and its context. As yet, its antigen is unknown. The sample comes from a study of radiotherapy plus CTLA-4 blockade in lung cancer. Study findings and constraints: TCR clones originating in tumors grew in number in blood after radiotherapy plus ipilimumab. Reports identified early blood T cell clone dynamics, with interferon-beta, as the best response predictor.

Germline V gene sequence: CDR1 SGHNT, CDR2 YYREEE (reference sequence). The CDR3 spans 14 residues. V shed 4 bases, J shed 8 bases, and the junction held 9 bases outside the gene matches. CTLA-4 blockade using ipilimumab, together with focal radiation, was received by patients with chemo-refractory metastatic non-small-cell lung cancer. Clones were read by immunoSEQ multiplex PCR, and TCRdb kept only the in-frame ones, dropping some. The data hold roughly 48,000 clones, with approximately 85% observed a single time. This chain joins TRBV5-4 and TRBJ2-1, with 7 nucleotides matching TRBD2. Sample: peripheral blood, taken from a patient treated with radiotherapy plus ipilimumab. The TCR comes from a human donor with non-small cell lung cancer who had stable disease on radiotherapy plus ipilimumab. CDR3 in amino acids: CASSAGLEVYEQFF. The CDR3 DNA reads as TGTGCCAGCAGCGCCGGACTAGAGGTCTATGAGCAGTTCTTC.